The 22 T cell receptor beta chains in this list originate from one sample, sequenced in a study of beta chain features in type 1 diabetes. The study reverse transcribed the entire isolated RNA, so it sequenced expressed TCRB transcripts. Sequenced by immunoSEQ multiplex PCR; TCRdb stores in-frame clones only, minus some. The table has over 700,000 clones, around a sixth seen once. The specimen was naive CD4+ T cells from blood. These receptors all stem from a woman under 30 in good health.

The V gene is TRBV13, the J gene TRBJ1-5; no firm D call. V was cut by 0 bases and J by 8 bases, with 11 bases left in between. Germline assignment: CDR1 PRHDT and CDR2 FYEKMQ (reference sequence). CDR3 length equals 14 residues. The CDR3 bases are TGTGCCAGCAGCTTAGGGGGCATGACGGAGCCCCAGCATTTT. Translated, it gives CASSLGGMTEPQHF.

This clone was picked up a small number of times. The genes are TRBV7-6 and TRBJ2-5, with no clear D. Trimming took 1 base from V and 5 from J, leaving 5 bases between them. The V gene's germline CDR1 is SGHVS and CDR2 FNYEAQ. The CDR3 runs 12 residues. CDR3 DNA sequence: TGTGCCAGCAGCTTAGGTCGGGAGACCCAGTACTTC. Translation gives CASSLGRETQYF.

The CDR3 spells CASSESGSATGELFF. The CDR3 nucleotides are TGTGCCAGCAGTGAAAGCGGGAGTGCCACCGGGGAGCTGTTTTTT. The V call is TRBV2, the J call TRBJ2-2, with TRBD2 identical over 8 bases. CDR1 is SNHLY and CDR2 is FYNNEI in the germline V gene. This CDR3 has 15 amino acids. The ends lost 2 bases at V and 4 bases at J; junction bases unmatched: 3.

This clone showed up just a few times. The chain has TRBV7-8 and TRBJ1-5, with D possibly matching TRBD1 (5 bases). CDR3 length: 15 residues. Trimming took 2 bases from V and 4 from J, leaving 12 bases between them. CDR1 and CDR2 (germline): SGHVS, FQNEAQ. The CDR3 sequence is CASSLNRLRNQPQHF. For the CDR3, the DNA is TGTGCCAGCAGCTTAAACAGGCTGAGGAATCAGCCCCAGCATTTT.

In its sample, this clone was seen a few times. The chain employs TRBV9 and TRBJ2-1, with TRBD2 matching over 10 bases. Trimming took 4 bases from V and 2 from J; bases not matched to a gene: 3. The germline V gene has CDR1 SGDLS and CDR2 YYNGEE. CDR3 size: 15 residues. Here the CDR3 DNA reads TGTGCCAGCAGCCTCCTAGCGGGAGCCTACAATGAGCAGTTCTTC. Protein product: CASSLLAGAYNEQFF.

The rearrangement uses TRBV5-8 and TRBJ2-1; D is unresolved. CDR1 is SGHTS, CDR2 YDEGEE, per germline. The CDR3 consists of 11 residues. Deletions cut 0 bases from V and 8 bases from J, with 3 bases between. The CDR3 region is CASSLAYEQFF. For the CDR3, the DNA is TGTGCCAGCAGCTTGGCGTATGAGCAGTTCTTC.

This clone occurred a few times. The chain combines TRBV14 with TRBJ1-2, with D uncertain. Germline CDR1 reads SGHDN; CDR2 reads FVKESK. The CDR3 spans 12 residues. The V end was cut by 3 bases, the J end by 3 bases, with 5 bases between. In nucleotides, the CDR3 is TGTGCCAGCAGCCACAGCCACTATGGCTACACCTTC. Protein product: CASSHSHYGYTF.

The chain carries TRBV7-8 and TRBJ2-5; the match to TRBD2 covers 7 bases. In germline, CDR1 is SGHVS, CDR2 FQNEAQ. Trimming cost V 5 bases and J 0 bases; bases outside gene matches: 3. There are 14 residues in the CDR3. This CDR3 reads CASSAGTNQETQYF. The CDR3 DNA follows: TGTGCCAGCAGCGCCGGGACTAACCAAGAGACCCAGTACTTC.

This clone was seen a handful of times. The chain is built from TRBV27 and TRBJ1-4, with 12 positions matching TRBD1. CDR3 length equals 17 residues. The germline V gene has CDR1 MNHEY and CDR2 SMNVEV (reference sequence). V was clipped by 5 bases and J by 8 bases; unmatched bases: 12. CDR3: CASSQGTGGAGWEKLFF. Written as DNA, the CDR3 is TGTGCCAGCAGTCAGGGGACAGGGGGCGCGGGTTGGGAAAAACTGTTTTTT.

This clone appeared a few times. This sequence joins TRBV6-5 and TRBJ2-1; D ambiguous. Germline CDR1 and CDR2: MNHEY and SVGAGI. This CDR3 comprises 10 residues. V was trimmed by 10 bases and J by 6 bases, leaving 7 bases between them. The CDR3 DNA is TGTGCCATCCTTTTCAATGAGCAGTTCTTC. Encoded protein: CAILFNEQFF.

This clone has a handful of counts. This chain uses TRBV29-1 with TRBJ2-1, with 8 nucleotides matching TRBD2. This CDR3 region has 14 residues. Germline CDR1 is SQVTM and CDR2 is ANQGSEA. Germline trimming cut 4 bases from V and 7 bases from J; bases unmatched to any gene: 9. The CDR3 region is CSVVPRASGNEQFF. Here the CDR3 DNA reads TGCAGCGTTGTTCCACGGGCTAGCGGGAATGAGCAGTTCTTC.

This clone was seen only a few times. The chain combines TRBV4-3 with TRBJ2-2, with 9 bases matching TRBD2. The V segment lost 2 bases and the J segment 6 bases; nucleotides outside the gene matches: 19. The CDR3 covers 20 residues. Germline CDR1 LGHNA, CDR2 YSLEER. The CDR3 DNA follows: TGCGCCAGCAGCCAACCACCGGGACAGACGGGACTAGCAAACGCCGGGGAGCTGTTTTTT. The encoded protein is CASSQPPGQTGLANAGELFF.

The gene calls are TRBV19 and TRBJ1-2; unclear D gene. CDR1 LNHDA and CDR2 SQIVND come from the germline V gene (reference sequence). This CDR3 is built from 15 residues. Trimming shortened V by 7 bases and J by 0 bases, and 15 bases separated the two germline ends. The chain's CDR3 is CASTLALGSNYGYTF. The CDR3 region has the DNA TGTGCCAGTACCTTGGCTTTGGGGTCTAACTATGGCTACACCTTC.

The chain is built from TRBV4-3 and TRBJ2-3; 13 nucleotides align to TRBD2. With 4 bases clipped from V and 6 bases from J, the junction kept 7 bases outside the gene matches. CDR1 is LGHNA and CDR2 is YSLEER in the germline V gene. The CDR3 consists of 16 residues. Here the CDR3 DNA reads TGCGCCAGCAGCCCTTGGACTAGCGGGGGCCTTGATACGCAGTATTTT. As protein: CASSPWTSGGLDTQYF.

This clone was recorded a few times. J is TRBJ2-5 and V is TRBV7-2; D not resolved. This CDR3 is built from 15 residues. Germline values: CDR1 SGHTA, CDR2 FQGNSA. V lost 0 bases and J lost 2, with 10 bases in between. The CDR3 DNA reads TGTGCCAGCAGCTTAGCCCTTAACAGACAAGAGACCCAGTACTTC. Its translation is CASSLALNRQETQYF.

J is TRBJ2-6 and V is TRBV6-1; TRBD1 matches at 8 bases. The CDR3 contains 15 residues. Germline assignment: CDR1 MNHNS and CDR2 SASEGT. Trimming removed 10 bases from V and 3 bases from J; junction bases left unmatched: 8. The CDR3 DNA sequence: TGTGCCATAGGACGCAGGGGGCTTGGGGCCAACGTCCTGACTTTC. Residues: CAIGRRGLGANVLTF.

This CDR3 is CATSRTTRTGELFF. DNA of the CDR3: TGTGCCACCAGCAGAACTACTAGAACCGGGGAGCTGTTTTTT. This chain connects TRBV15 to TRBJ2-2; TRBD2 is a possible D gene (5 bases). The CDR3 loop spans 14 amino acids. CDR1 LNHNV and CDR2 YYDKDF come from the germline V gene (reference sequence). V was trimmed by 2 bases and J by 5 bases, leaving 9 bases between them.

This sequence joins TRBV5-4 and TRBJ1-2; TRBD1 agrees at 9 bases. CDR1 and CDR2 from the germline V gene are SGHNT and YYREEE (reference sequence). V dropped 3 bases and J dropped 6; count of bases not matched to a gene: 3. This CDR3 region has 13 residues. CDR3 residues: CASSSGTGNGYTF. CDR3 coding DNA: TGTGCCAGCAGCTCCGGGACAGGGAATGGCTACACCTTC.

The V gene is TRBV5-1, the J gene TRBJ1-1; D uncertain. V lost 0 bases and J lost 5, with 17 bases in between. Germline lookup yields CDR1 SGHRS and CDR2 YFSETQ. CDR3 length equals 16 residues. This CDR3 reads CASSLGWPTGITEAFF. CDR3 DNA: TGCGCCAGCAGCTTGGGTTGGCCTACGGGAATTACTGAAGCTTTCTTT.

In nucleotides, the CDR3 is TGCGCCAGCAGCTTAGGGACCGAATTCGGAGAGACCCAGTACTTC. Its translation is CASSLGTEFGETQYF. J is TRBJ2-5 and V is TRBV5-1; D possibly uses TRBD1 or TRBD2 (5 bases each). This CDR3 has 15 amino acids. Germline V gene lookup returns CDR1 SGHRS and CDR2 YFSETQ. Trimming pared 2 bases from V and 4 bases from J, leaving 15 bases between.

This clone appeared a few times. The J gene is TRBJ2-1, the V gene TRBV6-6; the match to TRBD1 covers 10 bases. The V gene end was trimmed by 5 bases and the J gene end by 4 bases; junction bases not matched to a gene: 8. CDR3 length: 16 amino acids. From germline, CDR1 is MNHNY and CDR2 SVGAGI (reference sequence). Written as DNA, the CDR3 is TGTGCCAGCAGTAGACGACAGGGGGCGGGTTACAATGAGCAGTTCTTC. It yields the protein CASSRRQGAGYNEQFF.

The CDR3 protein is CASSTNPGTLFF. The CDR3 coding sequence is TGTGCCAGCAGCACCAATCCCGGGACTCTGTTTTTT. V and J are TRBV11-2 and TRBJ2-2, with D maybe TRBD2 (6 bases). The CDR3 has 12 residues. Germline assignment: CDR1 SGHAT and CDR2 FQNNGV. The V and J ends lost 5 bases and 14 bases respectively, with 15 bases between them.